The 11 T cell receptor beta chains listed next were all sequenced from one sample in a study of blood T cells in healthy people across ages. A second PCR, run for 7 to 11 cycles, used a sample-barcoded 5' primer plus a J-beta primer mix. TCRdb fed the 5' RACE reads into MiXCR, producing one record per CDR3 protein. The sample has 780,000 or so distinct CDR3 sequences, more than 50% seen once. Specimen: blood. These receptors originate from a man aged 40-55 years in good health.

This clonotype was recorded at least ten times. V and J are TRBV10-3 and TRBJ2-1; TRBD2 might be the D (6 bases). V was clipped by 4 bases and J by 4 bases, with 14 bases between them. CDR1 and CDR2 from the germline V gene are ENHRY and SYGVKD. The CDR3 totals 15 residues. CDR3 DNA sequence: TGTGCCATCAGTGCTGGGACTGGGCAATACAATGAGCAGTTCTTC. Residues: CAISAGTGQYNEQFF.

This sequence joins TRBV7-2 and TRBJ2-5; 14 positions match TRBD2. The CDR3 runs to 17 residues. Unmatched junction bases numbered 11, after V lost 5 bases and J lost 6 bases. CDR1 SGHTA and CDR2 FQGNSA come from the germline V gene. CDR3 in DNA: TGTGCCAGCAGCCCGCAGGCGGGACTAGCGGGAGTTCAGACCCAGTACTTC. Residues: CASSPQAGLAGVQTQYF. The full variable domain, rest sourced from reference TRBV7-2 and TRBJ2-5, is GAGVSQSPSNKVTEKGKDVELRCDPISGHTALYWYRQSLGQGLEFLIYFQGNSAPDKSGLPSDRFSAERTGGSVSTLTIQRTQQEDSAVYLCASSPQAGLAGVQTQYFGPGTRLLVL.

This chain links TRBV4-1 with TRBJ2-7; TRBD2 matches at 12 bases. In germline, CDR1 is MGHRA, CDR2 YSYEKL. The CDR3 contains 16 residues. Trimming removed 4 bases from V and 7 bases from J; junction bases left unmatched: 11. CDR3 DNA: TGCGCCAGCAGCCTCACCGGGACTAGCGGGTTGGATGAGCAGTACTTC. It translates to CASSLTGTSGLDEQYF.

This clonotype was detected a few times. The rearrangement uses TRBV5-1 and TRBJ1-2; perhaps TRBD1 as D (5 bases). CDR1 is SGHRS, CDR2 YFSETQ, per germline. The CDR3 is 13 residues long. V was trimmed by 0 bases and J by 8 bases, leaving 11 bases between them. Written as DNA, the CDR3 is TGCGCCAGCAGCTTGGTCGGGGCGGACGGCTACACCTTC. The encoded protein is CASSLVGADGYTF.

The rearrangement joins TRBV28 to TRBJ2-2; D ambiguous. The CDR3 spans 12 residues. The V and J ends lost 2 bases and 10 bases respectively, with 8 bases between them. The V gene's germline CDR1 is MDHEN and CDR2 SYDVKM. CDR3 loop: CASSLRWPELFF. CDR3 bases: TGTGCCAGCAGTTTAAGGTGGCCGGAGCTGTTTTTT.

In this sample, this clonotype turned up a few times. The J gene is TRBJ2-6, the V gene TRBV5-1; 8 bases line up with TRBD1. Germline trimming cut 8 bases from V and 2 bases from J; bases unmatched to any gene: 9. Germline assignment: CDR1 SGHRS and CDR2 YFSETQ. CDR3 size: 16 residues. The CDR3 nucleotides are TGCGCCAGTTCGCCCCAGGGGGCGCCTGGGGCCAACGTCCTGACTTTC. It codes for CASSPQGAPGANVLTF.

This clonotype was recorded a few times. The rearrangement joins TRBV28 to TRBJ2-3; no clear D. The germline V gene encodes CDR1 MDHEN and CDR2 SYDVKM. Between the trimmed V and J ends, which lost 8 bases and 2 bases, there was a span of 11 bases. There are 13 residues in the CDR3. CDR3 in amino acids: CASFEGLTDTQYF. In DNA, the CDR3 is TGTGCCAGCTTTGAAGGGCTCACAGATACGCAGTATTTT.

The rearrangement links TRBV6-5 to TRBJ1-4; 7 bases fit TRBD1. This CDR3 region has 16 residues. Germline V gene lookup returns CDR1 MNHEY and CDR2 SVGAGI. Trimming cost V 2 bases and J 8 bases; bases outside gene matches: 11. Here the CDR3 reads CASSYRSTGFYEKLFF. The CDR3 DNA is TGTGCCAGCAGTTACCGATCGACAGGGTTTTACGAAAAACTGTTTTTT.

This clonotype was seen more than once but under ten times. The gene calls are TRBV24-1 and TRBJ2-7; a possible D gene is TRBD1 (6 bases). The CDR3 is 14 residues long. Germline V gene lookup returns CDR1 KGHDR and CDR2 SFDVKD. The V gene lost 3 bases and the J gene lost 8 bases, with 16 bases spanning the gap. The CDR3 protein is CATSDQTGTGKQYF. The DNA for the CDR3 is TGTGCCACCAGTGATCAAACAGGGACGGGCAAGCAGTACTTC.

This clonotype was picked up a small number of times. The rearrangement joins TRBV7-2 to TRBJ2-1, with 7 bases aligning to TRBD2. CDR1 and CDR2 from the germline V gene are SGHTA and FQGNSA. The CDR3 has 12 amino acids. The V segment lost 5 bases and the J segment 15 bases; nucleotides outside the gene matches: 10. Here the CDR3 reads CASSAARGVLFF. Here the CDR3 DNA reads TGTGCCAGCAGCGCCGCCCGGGGGGTTCTGTTCTTC.

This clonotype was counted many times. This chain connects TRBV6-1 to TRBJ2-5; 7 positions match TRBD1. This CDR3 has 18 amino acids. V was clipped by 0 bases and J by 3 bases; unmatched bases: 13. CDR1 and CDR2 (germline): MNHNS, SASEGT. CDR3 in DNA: TGTGCCAGCAGTGAAGCTGACTCGACAGGGTGGGAAAAAGAGACCCAGTACTTC. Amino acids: CASSEADSTGWEKETQYF.